These T cell receptor beta chains were read from a single sample in a study of blood T cell repertoires in COVID-19. Libraries were prepared by immunoSEQ multiplex PCR; TCRdb keeps only in-frame clonotypes and omits some of them. The sample carries nearly 250,000 clones, about 84% recorded once. Sequenced material: PBMCs or T cells enriched from blood (not recorded which). These receptor sequences come from a woman aged 45-65 years who had recovered from COVID-19. The CDR3 runs from the conserved cysteine through the conserved F or W. Each record gives: J gene, V gene, D gene, clone size, CDR3 protein, CDR3 DNA. The D gene is left open where the match is weak. Some rows mark clone size as missing; the rest say once, few, many or name a class of expanded clone.

TRBJ1-6 TRBV30 . . CAWSEGGTSYNSPLHF TGTGCCTGGAGTGAGGGGGGGACCTCCTATAATTCACCCCTCCACTTT
TRBJ2-5 TRBV19 TRBD1 . CASTPTGFVQETQYF TGTGCCAGTACCCCGACAGGGTTTGTACAAGAGACCCAGTACTTC
TRBJ2-2 TRBV15 . . CATSRESPRSAGELFF TGTGCCACCAGCAGAGAGAGCCCTAGGTCGGCCGGGGAGCTGTTTTTT
TRBJ2-5 TRBV4-2 TRBD2 . CASSEVPGGYQETQYF TGTGCCAGCAGCGAGGTCCCCGGGGGGTACCAAGAGACCCAGTACTTC
TRBJ2-7 TRBV6-2/TRBV6-3 TRBD2 . CASSYSGLAGSEQYF TGTGCCAGCAGTTACTCGGGACTAGCGGGCTCCGAGCAGTACTTC
TRBJ2-7 TRBV11-3 TRBD1 . CASSLEGQRSREQYF TGTGCCAGCAGCTTAGAGGGACAGAGGTCGAGGGAGCAGTACTTC
TRBJ2-7 TRBV6-1 TRBD2 many CASSEELAGVNEQYF TGTGCCAGCAGTGAAGAGTTAGCGGGAGTAAACGAGCAGTACTTC
TRBJ2-1 TRBV3-1/TRBV3-2 . . CASSQEGATYNEQFF TGTGCCAGCAGCCAAGAGGGGGCCACCTACAATGAGCAGTTCTTC
TRBJ2-1 TRBV10-2 TRBD2 . CASSKLAASYNEQFF TGCGCCAGCAGTAAACTAGCGGCCTCCTACAATGAGCAGTTCTTC
TRBJ1-3 TRBV7-2 . . CASSLDSLRNTIYF TGTGCCAGCAGCTTAGACAGCTTGAGAAACACCATATATTTT
TRBJ1-5 TRBV6-1 . once CASSESVRGPQHF TGTGCCAGCAGTGAAAGTGTCAGGGGGCCCCAGCATTTT
TRBJ1-4 TRBV30 . . CAVLRGGAPEKLFF TGTGCCGTCCTCCGGGGGGGGGCCCCTGAAAAACTGTTTTTT
TRBJ2-3 TRBV11-3 . . CASTPLEGLTDTQYF TGTGCCAGCACCCCCTTGGAGGGACTCACAGATACGCAGTATTTT
TRBJ2-1 TRBV29-1 TRBD2 . CSVGLAGEGPYNEQFF TGCAGCGTTGGACTAGCGGGAGAGGGCCCCTACAATGAGCAGTTCTTC
TRBJ1-2 TRBV5-5 . . CASSPGQSNYGYTF TGTGCCAGCAGCCCTGGACAGAGCAACTATGGCTACACCTTC
TRBJ1-6 TRBV6-1 TRBD1 . CASSERQGDNSPLHF TGTGCCAGCAGTGAACGACAGGGGGACAATTCACCCCTCCACTTT
TRBJ1-2 TRBV9 TRBD1 . CASSPGGSLHYGYTF TGTGCCAGCAGCCCAGGGGGCAGTCTTCACTATGGCTACACCTTC
TRBJ2-3 TRBV7-2 TRBD2 . CASSFSGGPTDTQYF TGTGCCAGCAGCTTTAGCGGGGGCCCCACAGATACGCAGTATTTT
TRBJ2-1 TRBV3-1/TRBV3-2 TRBD2 . CASQDSGIAYNEQFF TGTGCCAGCCAGGATAGCGGGATAGCCTACAATGAGCAGTTCTTC
TRBJ1-5 TRBV19 TRBD1 . CASSNYRGQPQHF TGTGCCAGTAGTAACTACAGGGGGCAGCCCCAGCATTTT
TRBJ1-5 TRBV7-2 . few CASSSQGWGNQPQHF TGTGCCAGCAGCTCCCAGGGCTGGGGCAATCAGCCCCAGCATTTT
TRBJ2-7 TRBV29-1 TRBD1 . CSVERQGESFPYEQYF TGCAGCGTTGAGCGACAGGGGGAGTCTTTCCCCTACGAGCAGTACTTC
TRBJ2-7 TRBV2 TRBD1 . CASETGAWDYEQYF TGTGCCAGCGAAACAGGGGCATGGGACTACGAGCAGTACTTC
TRBJ1-2 TRBV19 TRBD1 . CASSPQGAHYGYTF TGTGCCAGTAGTCCGCAGGGGGCTCACTATGGCTACACCTTC
TRBJ1-2 TRBV12-3/TRBV12-4 TRBD1 . CASRATGWGGYTF TGTGCCAGCAGAGCGACAGGGTGGGGTGGCTACACCTTC